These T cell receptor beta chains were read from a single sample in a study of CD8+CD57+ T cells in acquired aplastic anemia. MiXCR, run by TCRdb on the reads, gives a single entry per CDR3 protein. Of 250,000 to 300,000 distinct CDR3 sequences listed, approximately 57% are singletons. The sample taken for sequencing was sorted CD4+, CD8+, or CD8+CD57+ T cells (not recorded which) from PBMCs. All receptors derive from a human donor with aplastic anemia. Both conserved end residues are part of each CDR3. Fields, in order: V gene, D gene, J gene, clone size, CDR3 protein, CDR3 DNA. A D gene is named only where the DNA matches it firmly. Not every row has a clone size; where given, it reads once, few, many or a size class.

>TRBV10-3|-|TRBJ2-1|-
CAISRDTYNEQFF
TGTGCCATCAGCCGGGACACATACAATGAGCAGTTCTTC
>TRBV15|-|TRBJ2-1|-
CATSRDRLARPNEQFF
TGTGCCACCAGCAGAGATCGGTTAGCCCGCCCCAATGAGCAGTTCTTC
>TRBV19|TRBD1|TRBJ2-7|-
CASSPDRRPYEQYF
TGTGCCAGTAGCCCGGACAGGAGGCCCTACGAGCAGTACTTC
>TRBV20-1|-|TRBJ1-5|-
CSARFGRLSNQPQHF
TGCAGTGCTAGATTCGGGAGACTTAGCAATCAGCCCCAGCATTTT
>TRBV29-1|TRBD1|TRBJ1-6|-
CSIQGPTGGNSPLHF
TGCAGCATACAGGGACCGACAGGGGGTAATTCACCCCTCCACTTT
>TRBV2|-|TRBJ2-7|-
CATRQSTTYEQYF
TGTGCCACCCGACAGAGTACGACCTACGAGCAGTACTTC
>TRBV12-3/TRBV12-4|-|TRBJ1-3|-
CASSLAGQTFPIYF
TGTGCCAGCAGTTTAGCGGGCCAGACCTTCCCCATATATTTT
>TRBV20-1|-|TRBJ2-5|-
CSAITGGAGMNF
TGCAGTGCTATTACGGGGGGCGCGGGTATGAACTTC
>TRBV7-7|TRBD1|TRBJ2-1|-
CASRPITGTGRNEQFF
TGTGCTAGCAGACCAATTACGGGGACAGGGAGGAATGAGCAGTTCTTC
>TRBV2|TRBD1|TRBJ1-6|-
CASSYKGTGENSPLHF
TGTGCCAGCAGTTACAAGGGGACAGGGGAAAATTCACCCCTCCACTTT
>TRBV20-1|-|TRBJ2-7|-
CSATSYSLGYEQYF
TGCAGTGCTACTTCATACAGCCTGGGCTACGAGCAGTACTTC
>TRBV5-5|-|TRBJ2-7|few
CASSQGSYEQYF
TGTGCCAGCAGCCAGGGAAGCTACGAGCAGTACTTC
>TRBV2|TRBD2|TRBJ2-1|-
CASRIGTSGGINNEQFF
TGTGCCAGCAGGATCGGGACTAGCGGGGGGATCAACAATGAGCAGTTCTTC
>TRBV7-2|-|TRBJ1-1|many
CASSLLEGGSTEAFF
TGTGCCAGCAGCTTATTGGAGGGGGGAAGCACTGAAGCTTTCTTT
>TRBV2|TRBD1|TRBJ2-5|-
CASSEAWDRGAQYF
TGTGCCAGCAGTGAAGCGTGGGACAGGGGAGCCCAGTACTTC
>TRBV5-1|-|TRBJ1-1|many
CASSADSEAFF
TGCGCCAGCAGCGCGGACAGTGAAGCTTTCTTT
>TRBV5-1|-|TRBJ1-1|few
CASSPKQGSLVTEAFF
TGCGCCAGCAGCCCGAAGCAGGGCTCCCTTGTCACTGAAGCTTTCTTT
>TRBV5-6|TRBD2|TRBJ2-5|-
CASSSYGGSGKETQYF
TGTGCCAGCAGCTCGTATGGGGGGAGCGGGAAAGAGACCCAGTACTTC
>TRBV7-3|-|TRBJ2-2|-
CASRRSSTGELFF
TGTGCCAGCAGGCGTAGTAGCACCGGGGAGCTGTTTTTT
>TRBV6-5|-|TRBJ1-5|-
CASSYLGNQPQHF
TGTGCCAGCAGTTACCTTGGGAATCAGCCCCAGCATTTT
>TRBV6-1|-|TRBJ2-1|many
CASSEYVASSYNEQFF
TGTGCCAGCAGTGAATATGTGGCCAGCTCCTACAATGAGCAGTTCTTC
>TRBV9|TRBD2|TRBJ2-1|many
CASSPSGGPYNEQFF
TGTGCCAGCAGCCCCTCGGGGGGGCCCTACAATGAGCAGTTCTTC
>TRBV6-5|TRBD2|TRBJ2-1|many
CASRYTGLGLYNEQFF
TGTGCCAGCAGATATACGGGACTAGGATTATACAATGAGCAGTTCTTC